This T cell receptor beta chain was profiled in a study of blood T cell repertoires in COVID-19. The CDR3 extends over 14 amino acids. Assay used: immunoSEQ multiplex PCR; TCRdb lists only in-frame clones, some missing. The sample carries 160,000 or so clones, 80% recorded once. Before being deemed recovered, Cohort 3 donors had two negative PCRs, clearance, or symptom resolution. Source material: PBMCs or T cells enriched from blood (not recorded which). This chain connects TRBV21-1 to TRBJ2-7; TRBD1 was called by the table and not checked on the DNA. TRBV21-1 is termed a pseudogene. This receptor was identified in a man in his forties who had recovered from COVID-19. CDR3 in amino acids: CASSKDRASYEQYF. The DNA for the CDR3 is TGTGCCAGCAGCAAAGACAGGGCATCCTACGAGCAGTACTTC.